This TCR beta chain was found in a study of T cells in Graves' hyperthyroidism and ophthalmopathy. Study-wide results and caveats: Most clonotypes that expanded in the thyroid above 0.001 also showed up in blood.

This clonotype was observed a few times. The antigen remains undetermined. CDR1 LGHDT and CDR2 YNNKEL come from the germline V gene (reference sequence). V gave up 4 bases and J gave up 5 bases, with 9 bases separating them. The CDR3 runs 13 residues. Amplification targeted TCR beta CDR3 regions from RNA transcripts. During a first-round RT-PCR of the TCR CDR3, the HTBI primer set was used. Each CDR3 protein gets one entry after TCRdb re-called the multiplex PCR reads with MiXCR. The sample consists of around 250,000 distinct CDR3 sequences, roughly 15% of them appearing once. Fresh peripheral blood, roughly 9.3 ml, was the source of the PBMCs.

Material for sequencing was blood. The rearrangement uses TRBV3-1 and TRBJ2-1, with D possibly being TRBD2 (6 bases). The clonotype was recovered from a woman in her forties with Graves' hyperthyroidism that later progressed to Graves' ophthalmopathy. In nucleotides, the CDR3 is TGTGCCAGCAGCCTGGGGACTGACAATGAGCAGTTCTTC. It is translated as CASSLGTDNEQFF.